The subject of this entry is one T cell receptor (beta chain). What it binds is unknown. This entry is derived from a study of cytomegalovirus exposure and HLA in healthy donors. Study background: The same platform used for the approximately 670 first-cohort repertoires was also used for the 100 to 150 validation repertoires, as a later analysis reported. Study-wide results and caveats: TCR clusters originating in the first cohort tended to co-occur in the 110 or so validation repertoires, according to a later analysis. According to reports, the classifier identified cytomegalovirus status with high specificity and sensitivity. In vitro testing confirmed a few CMV-associated chains as specific for CMV antigens.

V was clipped by 0 bases and J by 8 bases; unmatched bases: 2. Germline CDR1 is MNHEY and CDR2 is SMNVEV (reference sequence). CDR3 length: 14 residues. Profiled with immunoSEQ multiplex PCR; TCRdb holds only in-frame clones, not every one. The sample shows about 170,000 clones, 96% of them seen only once. The TCR originated in a woman under 30 in good health and CMV-seronegative. The chain uses TRBV27 and TRBJ1-4, with 8 bases aligning to TRBD1. Sequencing was carried out using PBMCs. The CDR3 DNA is TGTGCCAGCAGTTTATCCAGGGGGCAAGAAAAACTGTTTTTT. Protein: CASSLSRGQEKLFF.